What follows are 32 T cell receptor beta chains derived from one specimen sequenced in a study of PD-1 blockade in classical Hodgkin lymphoma. Clones were read by immunoSEQ multiplex PCR, and TCRdb kept only the in-frame ones, dropping some. This sample has approximately 100,000 clones, with 83% found just once. Sample time point: cycle 4 day 1 (C4D1), after six to seven weeks of nivolumab. No patient escaped relapse after autologous stem cell transplantation, and brentuximab vedotin exposure varied. The sample here was peripheral blood mononuclear cells (PBMCs), taken before the fourth cycle of nivolumab. The receptors derive from a human donor with classical Hodgkin lymphoma.

The V gene is TRBV30, the J gene TRBJ1-6, with D possibly being TRBD1 (6 bases). Looked up from germline, CDR1 is GTSNPN and CDR2 is SVGIG (reference sequence). Trimming took off 3 bases at V and 0 bases at J, with 18 bases between the two ends. The CDR3 loop spans 18 amino acids. The CDR3 protein is CAWRVRGTSSSYNSPLHF. CDR3 coding DNA: TGTGCCTGGAGAGTAAGGGGGACGTCGAGCTCCTATAATTCACCCCTCCACTTT. The variable domain in full, completed from reference TRBV30 and TRBJ1-6, reads SQTIHQWPATLVQPVGSPLSLECTVEGTSNPNLYWYRQAAGRGLQLLFYSVGIGQISSEVPQNLSASRPQDRQFILSSKKLLLSDSGFYLCAWRVRGTSSSYNSPLHFGNGTRLTVT.

J is TRBJ2-7 and V is TRBV28; 8 nucleotides agree with TRBD1. Germline assignment: CDR1 MDHEN and CDR2 SYDVKM. V gave up 5 bases and J gave up 6 bases; unmatched junction bases: 12. The CDR3 contains 15 residues. In DNA, the CDR3 is TGTGCCAGCAGTCTAATTGGCCGACAGGGGTCCGAGCAGTACTTC. As protein: CASSLIGRQGSEQYF.

This clone was detected a few times. The V gene is TRBV7-9, the J gene TRBJ1-2; D is unclear. The CDR3 length is 16 residues. V was pared by 3 bases and J by 3 bases, with 17 bases between. Germline lookup yields CDR1 SEHNR and CDR2 FQNEAQ (reference sequence). CDR3 nucleotide sequence: TGTGCCAGCAGCTTGTCCCCTTCGGACCGATACTATGGCTACACCTTC. Translation: CASSLSPSDRYYGYTF.

The chain links TRBV2 to TRBJ2-7; D is uncertain. The V end was cut by 2 bases, the J end by 2 bases, with 13 bases between. Germline V gene data show CDR1 as SNHLY and CDR2 as FYNNEI. The CDR3 runs to 15 residues. The CDR3 region is CASSERDGGPYEQYF. CDR3 in DNA: TGTGCCAGCAGTGAAAGGGATGGCGGTCCCTACGAGCAGTACTTC.

The chain recombines TRBV30 with TRBJ1-3; D is undetermined. Trimming cost V 2 bases and J 0 bases, with 11 bases left between them. CDR1 and CDR2 (germline): GTSNPN, SVGIG (reference sequence). CDR3 length: 15 amino acids. The CDR3 protein is CAWSLGKSSGNTIYF. In DNA form, the CDR3 reads TGTGCCTGGAGTTTGGGAAAGAGCTCTGGAAACACCATATATTTT.

Here the CDR3 reads CASSLWGRGEEKLFF. In DNA, the CDR3 is TGTGCCAGCAGCTTGTGGGGCAGGGGTGAAGAAAAACTGTTTTTT. The genes are TRBV5-6 and TRBJ1-4; TRBD1 is a possible D gene (6 bases). The CDR3 loop spans 15 amino acids. Germline V gives CDR1 SGHDT, CDR2 YYEEEE. The V gene lost 1 base and the J gene lost 8 bases, with 15 bases spanning the gap.

J is TRBJ1-2 and V is TRBV28, with 7 bases that match TRBD1. CDR3 length: 14 amino acids. The J segment lost 0 bases and the V segment lost 5 bases, leaving 3 bases of the junction unmatched. CDR1 and CDR2 from the germline V gene are MDHEN and SYDVKM. The CDR3 sequence: CASSPGTANYGYTF. CDR3 in DNA: TGTGCCAGCAGTCCCGGGACAGCTAACTATGGCTACACCTTC.

This clone occurred once. The chain carries TRBV5-1 and TRBJ2-1, with D possibly called TRBD1 or TRBD2 (5 bases each). CDR1 and CDR2 (germline): SGHRS, YFSETQ. The CDR3 loop spans 16 amino acids. Trimming took off 4 bases at V and 5 bases at J, with 19 bases between the two ends. In nucleotides, the CDR3 is TGCGCCAGCAGCAACGGGGCCCTCGGGGAGCACAATGAGCAGTTCTTC. Translating gives CASSNGALGEHNEQFF. Full variable domain (missing parts from reference TRBV5-1 and TRBJ2-1): KAGVTQTPRYLIKTRGQQVTLSCSPISGHRSVSWYQQTPGQGLQFLFEYFSETQRNKGNFPGRFSGRQFSNSRSEMNVSTLELGDSALYLCASSNGALGEHNEQFFGPGTRLTVL.

The chain has TRBV16 and TRBJ2-3; D unresolved. Trimming took off 2 bases at V and 1 base at J, with 10 bases between the two ends. Germline CDR1 is KGHSY and CDR2 is FQNENV. The CDR3 spans 15 residues. The CDR3 bases are TGTGCCAGCAGCCAAAGGGCAGGAGGCACAGATACGCAGTATTTT. Protein: CASSQRAGGTDTQYF.

This chain uses TRBV6-1 with TRBJ2-3, with D unclear. Trimming removed 1 base from V and 2 bases from J, with 7 bases in between. This CDR3 comprises 14 residues. In germline, CDR1 is MNHNS, CDR2 SASEGT. The CDR3 spells CASSEDPNTDTQYF. CDR3 DNA sequence: TGTGCCAGCAGTGAAGACCCTAACACAGATACGCAGTATTTT.

The rearrangement joins TRBV10-2 to TRBJ2-7, with 9 nucleotides matching TRBD2. The CDR3 has 13 amino acids. Germline trimming cut 6 bases from V and 0 bases from J; bases unmatched to any gene: 0. Germline V gives CDR1 WSHSY, CDR2 SAAADI. For the CDR3, the DNA is TGCGCCAGCAGGACTAGCGGCTCCTACGAGCAGTACTTC. It yields the protein CASRTSGSYEQYF.

The rearrangement links TRBV7-2 to TRBJ2-5, with D perhaps TRBD1 or TRBD2 (5 bases each). This CDR3 is 14 amino acids long. Germline V gene lookup returns CDR1 SGHTA and CDR2 FQGNSA. V was shortened by 5 bases and J by 4 bases, with 14 bases between the two germline ends. CDR3 in amino acids: CASSPPGAGETQYF. The CDR3, as DNA: TGTGCCAGCAGCCCCCCCGGGGCGGGAGAGACCCAGTACTTC.

This rearrangement joins TRBV16 to TRBJ2-7, with D unclear. V was shortened by 3 bases and J by 6 bases, with 12 bases between the two germline ends. Germline V CDR1 and CDR2: KGHSY, FQNENV. CDR3 size: 13 residues. The CDR3 sequence: CASSHTFIGEQYF. The CDR3 nucleotides are TGTGCCAGCAGCCACACATTCATTGGCGAGCAGTACTTC.

The V and J genes are TRBV21-1 and TRBJ1-2. TRBV21-1 is a pseudogene locus. CDR3 length equals 13 residues. The CDR3 protein is CAGLGRAQGGYTF. CDR3 sequence (DNA): TGTGCCGGCCTGGGACGGGCGCAGGGAGGCTACACCTTC.

The chain is built from TRBV10-2 and TRBJ2-7, with TRBD2 matching 11 bases. With V trimmed by 5 bases and J by 7 bases, 10 bases remained unmatched. The germline CDR1 and CDR2 sequences are WSHSY and SAAADI. The CDR3 is made up of 15 amino acids. CDR3 residues: CASSTLAGASSEQYF. As DNA, the CDR3 is TGCGCCAGCAGTACACTAGCGGGGGCCTCCTCTGAGCAGTACTTC.

This clone showed up just once. V gene TRBV7-9 combines with J gene TRBJ1-2; D gene unclear. The germline gives CDR1 SEHNR, CDR2 FQNEAQ (reference sequence). CDR3 size: 13 residues. With 5 bases removed from V and 0 bases from J, the gap between germline ends came to 7 bases. CDR3 bases: TGTGCCAGCAGCCCCTCCGCTAACTATGGCTACACCTTC. Translation: CASSPSANYGYTF. The full variable domain, completed using reference TRBV7-9 and TRBJ1-2, is DTGVSQNPRHKITKRGQNVTFRCDPISEHNRLYWYRQTLGQGPEFLTYFQNEAQLEKSRLLSDRFSAERPKGSFSTLEIQRTEQGDSAMYLCASSPSANYGYTFGSGTRLTVV.

The chain carries TRBV4-1 and TRBJ2-3, with D tentatively TRBD2 (6 bases). V lost 1 base and J 7 bases, leaving 12 bases between the germline ends. The CDR3 is made up of 14 amino acids. Germline V CDR1 and CDR2: MGHRA, YSYEKL. The CDR3 sequence is CASSQVRRGNTQYF. Here the CDR3 DNA reads TGCGCCAGCAGCCAAGTGAGGCGGGGAAATACGCAGTATTTT.

The CDR3 sequence: CASSLSVQGQTEAFF. The DNA of the CDR3 is TGCGCCAGCAGCTTGAGTGTACAGGGGCAGACTGAAGCTTTCTTT. This chain connects TRBV5-1 to TRBJ1-1, with 7 bases that match TRBD1. CDR1 is SGHRS, CDR2 YFSETQ, per germline. V was pared by 1 base and J by 5 bases, with 8 bases of the junction left unmatched. The CDR3 totals 15 residues.

This chain uses TRBV6-1 with TRBJ2-7; 10 bases are a match to TRBD2. This CDR3 is built from 13 residues. Germline CDR1 reads MNHNS; CDR2 reads SASEGT. With 7 bases clipped from V and 5 bases from J, the junction kept 5 bases outside the gene matches. In DNA form, the CDR3 reads TGTGCCAGCACGACTAGCGGGTCGCACGAGCAGTACTTC. The encoded protein is CASTTSGSHEQYF.

This chain uses TRBV5-1 with TRBJ2-7; 13 bases map to TRBD2. This CDR3 is 15 amino acids long. Germline V gene lookup returns CDR1 SGHRS and CDR2 YFSETQ. J was trimmed by 5 bases and V by 5 bases; bases with no gene match: 7. The CDR3 DNA reads as TGCGCCAGCAGTACCGGACTAGCGGGAGTCCACGAGCAGTACTTC. Translated: CASSTGLAGVHEQYF.

The chain has TRBV6-1 and TRBJ2-7; unclear D gene. This CDR3 is 12 amino acids long. CDR1 MNHNS and CDR2 SASEGT come from the germline V gene. The V gene lost 7 bases and the J gene lost 7 bases, with 14 bases spanning the gap. The CDR3 nucleotides read TGTGCCAGCAAGGCTTCCTTAGGGGAGCAGTACTTC. The encoded protein is CASKASLGEQYF.

J is TRBJ2-1 and V is TRBV11-2; the D gene is possibly TRBD2 (5 bases). Germline V gives CDR1 SGHAT, CDR2 FQNNGV. Trimming pared 6 bases from V and 0 bases from J, leaving 9 bases between. CDR3 length: 14 residues. As DNA, the CDR3 is TGTGCCAGCAGAGCGGTTAGCTCCTACAATGAGCAGTTCTTC. This gives the protein CASRAVSSYNEQFF. The complete variable domain, with remaining parts taken from reference TRBV11-2 and TRBJ2-1, reads EAGVAQSPRYKIIEKRQSVAFWCNPISGHATLYWYQQILGQGPKLLIQFQNNGVVDDSQLPKDRFSAERLKGVDSTLKIQPAKLEDSAVYLCASRAVSSYNEQFFGPGTRLTVL.

The gene calls are TRBV7-2 and TRBJ1-2; no clear D gene. CDR3 length equals 13 residues. Looked up from germline, CDR1 is SGHTA and CDR2 is FQGNSA. Trimming shortened V by 4 bases and J by 4 bases, and 10 bases separated the two germline ends. The CDR3 DNA reads TGTGCCAGCAGCTCGGAAGTGTCCTATGGCTACACCTTC. The encoded protein is CASSSEVSYGYTF. Combining the CDR3 with reference TRBV7-2 and TRBJ1-2 gives the whole variable domain GAGVSQSPSNKVTEKGKDVELRCDPISGHTALYWYRQSLGQGLEFLIYFQGNSAPDKSGLPSDRFSAERTGGSVSTLTIQRTQQEDSAVYLCASSSEVSYGYTFGSGTRLTVV.

V usage is TRBV7-6 and J usage is TRBJ2-5; possibly TRBD1 or TRBD2 for D (5 bases each). The CDR3 sequence is 15 residues long. The V end lost 2 bases, the J end lost 1 base, and 11 bases lay between the germline ends. Germline V gene sequence: CDR1 SGHVS, CDR2 FNYEAQ. CDR3 coding DNA: TGTGCCAGCAGCTTATCTCGGGGCAGCCAAGAGACCCAGTACTTC. Amino acid sequence: CASSLSRGSQETQYF.

This clone came up a few times. This chain joins TRBV7-9 and TRBJ2-1; TRBD2 might be the D (5 bases). Germline values: CDR1 SEHNR, CDR2 FQNEAQ (reference sequence). V lost 2 bases to trimming and J lost 4 bases, with 12 bases between them. This CDR3 spans 15 amino acids. DNA for the CDR3: TGTGCCAGCAGCTTATTTGCGGGCCAGTACAATGAGCAGTTCTTC. Translated: CASSLFAGQYNEQFF.

This clone occurred once. The chain uses TRBV1 and TRBJ2-1; the table's D call, TRBD2, has no DNA check behind it. TRBV1 is termed a pseudogene. This CDR3 has 14 amino acids. The CDR3 loop reads CTSSRERERYEQFF. The DNA of the CDR3 is TGCACCAGCAGCCGGGAGCGGGAGCGGTATGAGCAGTTCTTC.

The chain carries TRBV5-1 and TRBJ2-1, with 10 nucleotides matching TRBD2. This CDR3 comprises 16 residues. The trim removed 0 bases at V and 7 bases at J, leaving 7 bases unmatched. Germline V gene sequence: CDR1 SGHRS, CDR2 YFSETQ. The chain's CDR3 is CASSLGASGSENEQFF. CDR3 DNA sequence: TGCGCCAGCAGCTTGGGGGCTAGCGGGAGCGAAAATGAGCAGTTCTTC.

This chain joins TRBV28 and TRBJ1-5, with D perhaps matching TRBD1 (6 bases). This CDR3 is 13 amino acids long. Germline V gene data show CDR1 as MDHEN and CDR2 as SYDVKM. Trimming stripped 5 bases from V and 7 bases from J, with 12 bases between. The CDR3 is CASSLLQGQPQHF. The CDR3 region has the DNA TGTGCCAGCAGTCTCCTACAGGGACAGCCCCAGCATTTT.

The V call is TRBV28, the J call TRBJ2-3; 7 bases fit TRBD1. V dropped 4 bases and J dropped 0; count of bases not matched to a gene: 7. CDR1 is MDHEN, CDR2 SYDVKM, per germline. This CDR3 contains 16 residues. The DNA of the CDR3 is TGTGCCAGCAGTTCCCTGAACAGGGGTAGCACAGATACGCAGTATTTT. This gives the protein CASSSLNRGSTDTQYF.

This clone appeared a few times. The rearrangement uses TRBV7-2 and TRBJ2-7, with D hard to call. Germline loops: CDR1 SGHTA, CDR2 FQGNSA. CDR3 length equals 15 residues. The V and J ends lost 5 bases and 2 bases respectively, with 16 bases between them. The CDR3 region is CASSPGRAVAYEQYF. The DNA of the CDR3 is TGTGCCAGCAGCCCAGGCCGGGCAGTGGCCTACGAGCAGTACTTC.

This chain uses TRBV4-3 with TRBJ1-2; no reliable D call. V lost 0 bases, J lost 8 bases, and 13 bases lay in between. The germline CDR1 and CDR2 sequences are LGHNA and YSLEER. The CDR3 is 14 residues long. CDR3: CASSQDGRVGGYTF. Written as DNA, the CDR3 is TGCGCCAGCAGCCAAGATGGGCGGGTCGGCGGCTACACCTTC.

The CDR3 reads CASSYSLSGNTIYF. In nucleotides, the CDR3 is TGTGCCAGCAGTTACTCCTTATCTGGAAACACCATATATTTT. The rearrangement links TRBV6-5 to TRBJ1-3; D call uncertain. The CDR3 contains 14 residues. Germline loops: CDR1 MNHEY, CDR2 SVGAGI. Trimming pared 0 bases from V and 1 base from J, leaving 4 bases between.